The rows below give T cell receptor beta chains drawn from one sample of a study of T-cell memory formation after mild COVID-19. Each CDR3 protein is one row after TCRdb ran MiXCR on the 5' RACE reads. Of more than 450,000 distinct CDR3 sequences listed, around 17% are singletons. Sequencing input: PBMCs or a T cell subset sorted from them (not recorded which). The source is an adult woman who had mild COVID-19 (a few samples of this study predate the infection). Cell type and time point are not known. CDR3s include the opening cysteine and the closing phenylalanine or tryptophan. The order of the fields is V gene, J gene, D gene, clone size, CDR3 protein, CDR3 DNA. A D gene is named only where the DNA matches it firmly. Clone size is given for some rows only: seen once, a few or many times, or a class if the clone is expanded.

V: TRBV6-2/TRBV6-3
J: TRBJ2-5
D: -
size: few
CDR3: CASSYGYPQETQYF
DNA: TGTGCCAGCAGTTACGGTTACCCTCAAGAGACCCAGTACTTC

V: TRBV6-5
J: TRBJ2-3
D: -
size: few
CDR3: CASRPREFDKSDTQYF
DNA: TGTGCCAGCAGGCCCCGGGAGTTCGACAAGTCAGATACGCAGTATTTT

V: TRBV4-3
J: TRBJ2-2
D: -
size: few
CDR3: CASSPLMSLTGELFF
DNA: TGCGCCAGCAGCCCCCTCATGAGTTTGACCGGGGAGCTGTTTTTT

V: TRBV24-1
J: TRBJ1-5
D: TRBD1
size: -
CDR3: CATSDAGTGRYQPQHF
DNA: TGTGCCACCAGTGATGCCGGGACAGGGCGCTATCAGCCCCAGCATTTT

V: TRBV7-3
J: TRBJ2-1
D: -
size: -
CDR3: CASSLPSGEQFF
DNA: TGTGCCAGCAGCCTGCCTTCGGGTGAGCAGTTCTTC

V: TRBV5-4
J: TRBJ2-1
D: -
size: -
CDR3: CASSREWEIGNEQFF
DNA: TGTGCCAGCAGCCGGGAATGGGAAATCGGCAATGAGCAGTTCTTC

V: TRBV20-1
J: TRBJ2-1
D: TRBD1
size: many
CDR3: CSARPSDRGIGNEQFF
DNA: TGCAGTGCTAGACCATCGGACAGGGGAATTGGAAATGAGCAGTTCTTC

V: TRBV7-2
J: TRBJ2-1
D: TRBD2
size: -
CDR3: CASSFLFGGLAGHNEQFF
DNA: TGTGCCAGCAGCTTTCTATTCGGGGGGCTAGCGGGGCACAATGAGCAGTTCTTC

V: TRBV12-3/TRBV12-4
J: TRBJ2-7
D: TRBD2
size: few
CDR3: CASSSRLASSYEQYF
DNA: TGTGCCAGCAGTTCTAGACTAGCGAGTTCCTACGAGCAGTACTTC

V: TRBV5-6
J: TRBJ1-2
D: -
size: -
CDR3: CASSPGWPNYGYTF
DNA: TGTGCCAGCAGCCCGGGTTGGCCTAACTATGGCTACACCTTC

V: TRBV6-2/TRBV6-3
J: TRBJ2-7
D: -
size: few
CDR3: CASSYYGVSYEQYF
DNA: TGTGCCAGCAGTTACTACGGGGTGTCCTACGAGCAGTACTTC

V: TRBV4-1
J: TRBJ2-5
D: TRBD1
size: few
CDR3: CASSRGQALQETQYF
DNA: TGCGCCAGCAGCCGAGGACAGGCCCTCCAAGAGACCCAGTACTTC

V: TRBV9
J: TRBJ1-6
D: TRBD1
size: -
CDR3: CASSALGQGNSPLHF
DNA: TGTGCCAGCAGCGCGTTAGGACAGGGGAATTCACCCCTCCACTTT

V: TRBV5-5
J: TRBJ2-7
D: TRBD1
size: -
CDR3: CASSLGDGTGAYEQYF
DNA: TGTGCCAGCAGCTTGGGTGACGGGACAGGGGCCTACGAGCAGTACTTC

V: TRBV7-6
J: TRBJ1-2
D: TRBD1
size: few
CDR3: CASRAGTGDGYTF
DNA: TGTGCCAGCAGGGCAGGGACAGGGGACGGCTACACCTTC

V: TRBV20-1
J: TRBJ1-2
D: -
size: -
CDR3: CSAPSENYGYTF
DNA: TGCAGTGCGCCTTCGGAGAACTATGGCTACACCTTC

V: TRBV27
J: TRBJ2-7
D: -
size: many
CDR3: CASSLKGSRFYEQYF
DNA: TGTGCCAGCAGTTTAAAGGGCAGCCGATTCTACGAGCAGTACTTC

V: TRBV7-6
J: TRBJ2-1
D: TRBD1
size: -
CDR3: CASSLAAGTGRHNEQFF
DNA: TGTGCCAGCAGCTTAGCAGCCGGGACAGGGAGACACAATGAGCAGTTCTTC

V: TRBV6-5
J: TRBJ1-4
D: -
size: -
CDR3: CASSDRGTNEKLFF
DNA: TGTGCCAGCAGCGATCGCGGGACTAATGAAAAACTGTTTTTT

V: TRBV15
J: TRBJ1-2
D: -
size: few
CDR3: CATSRDLQGDGYTF
DNA: TGTGCCACCAGCAGAGATCTGCAGGGCGATGGCTACACCTTC

V: TRBV5-1
J: TRBJ2-2
D: -
size: many
CDR3: CASWSGELFF
DNA: TGCGCCAGCTGGTCCGGGGAGCTGTTTTTT

V: TRBV7-9
J: TRBJ1-2
D: -
size: -
CDR3: CASSLFLSGNF
DNA: TGTGCCAGCAGCTTATTTCTTTCGGGAAACTTC

V: TRBV4-1
J: TRBJ2-7
D: TRBD2
size: few
CDR3: CASSQALAPYEQYF
DNA: TGCGCCAGCAGCCAAGCACTAGCGCCCTACGAGCAGTACTTC

V: TRBV5-1
J: TRBJ2-7
D: -
size: -
CDR3: CASSLRDGVYEQYF
DNA: TGCGCCAGCAGCTTGCGGGACGGTGTCTACGAGCAGTACTTC

V: TRBV5-1
J: TRBJ2-5
D: -
size: few
CDR3: CASSLEMTPLGQETQYF
DNA: TGCGCCAGCAGCTTGGAGATGACGCCCCTGGGGCAAGAGACCCAGTACTTC

V: TRBV9
J: TRBJ2-1
D: TRBD1
size: few
CDR3: CASSPPGQGLGNEQFF
DNA: TGTGCCAGCAGCCCTCCGGGACAGGGACTTGGCAATGAGCAGTTCTTC

V: TRBV6-2/TRBV6-3
J: TRBJ2-2
D: -
size: many
CDR3: CAIRGPYTGELFF
DNA: TGTGCCATACGGGGCCCTTACACCGGGGAGCTGTTTTTT

V: TRBV10-3
J: TRBJ1-3
D: -
size: few
CDR3: CASEGSGNTIYF
DNA: TGTGCCTCGGAGGGTAGTGGAAACACCATATATTTT

V: TRBV12-3/TRBV12-4
J: TRBJ1-6
D: TRBD1
size: -
CDR3: CASRPTGGYNSPLHF
DNA: TGTGCCAGCAGACCTACAGGGGGATATAATTCACCCCTCCACTTT

V: TRBV6-6
J: TRBJ2-6
D: -
size: few
CDR3: CASRRQDSGANVLTF
DNA: TGTGCCAGCAGGCGACAGGACTCTGGGGCCAACGTCCTGACTTTC

V: TRBV5-6
J: TRBJ2-5
D: TRBD2
size: -
CDR3: CASSLGREGTQYF
DNA: TGTGCCAGCAGCTTGGGAAGGGAGGGGACCCAGTACTTC

V: TRBV5-1
J: TRBJ2-5
D: TRBD1
size: few
CDR3: CASSFGQGSETQYF
DNA: TGCGCCAGCAGCTTTGGACAGGGCAGTGAGACCCAGTACTTC

V: TRBV4-1
J: TRBJ2-7
D: -
size: -
CDR3: CASSQATGTRPYEQYF
DNA: TGCGCCAGCAGCCAAGCCACAGGGACCAGACCCTACGAGCAGTACTTC

V: TRBV13
J: TRBJ2-2
D: -
size: few
CDR3: CASQITYGELFF
DNA: TGTGCCAGCCAGATTACCTACGGGGAGCTGTTTTTT

V: TRBV30
J: TRBJ2-5
D: TRBD2
size: -
CDR3: CAWSVPGGRPETQYF
DNA: TGTGCCTGGAGTGTACCGGGAGGGCGCCCAGAGACCCAGTACTTC

V: TRBV5-6
J: TRBJ2-7
D: TRBD2
size: few
CDR3: CASSLLASGRMHEQYF
DNA: TGTGCCAGCAGCTTGCTGGCTAGCGGGAGAATGCACGAGCAGTACTTC

V: TRBV20-1
J: TRBJ2-1
D: TRBD2
size: few
CDR3: CSADRGDEQFF
DNA: TGCAGTGCAGACCGGGGGGATGAGCAGTTCTTC

V: TRBV19
J: TRBJ1-1
D: TRBD1
size: -
CDR3: CASRTDRSTEVFF
DNA: TGTGCCAGTAGAACGGACAGGTCGACTGAAGTTTTCTTT

V: TRBV12-3/TRBV12-4
J: TRBJ2-2
D: TRBD2
size: few
CDR3: CASSKTSGGADTGELFF
DNA: TGTGCCAGCAGTAAGACTAGCGGGGGGGCCGACACCGGGGAGCTGTTTTTT

V: TRBV29-1
J: TRBJ2-7
D: -
size: -
CDR3: CSVRTYEQYF
DNA: TGCAGCGTTCGTACCTACGAGCAGTACTTC

V: TRBV7-3
J: TRBJ2-3
D: -
size: few
CDR3: CASSLKGWTDTQYF
DNA: TGTGCCAGCAGCTTAAAGGGGTGGACAGATACGCAGTATTTT

V: TRBV9
J: TRBJ2-7
D: TRBD2
size: -
CDR3: CASSVNVGLADEQYF
DNA: TGTGCCAGCAGCGTCAACGTGGGACTAGCGGACGAGCAGTACTTC

V: TRBV6-6
J: TRBJ1-3
D: TRBD1
size: -
CDR3: CASSSPVRGPGNTIYF
DNA: TGTGCCAGCAGTTCTCCCGTCAGGGGGCCAGGAAACACCATATATTTT

V: TRBV20-1
J: TRBJ2-3
D: -
size: -
CDR3: CSALTRADSTDTQYF
DNA: TGCAGTGCTCTTACGCGGGCGGATAGCACAGATACGCAGTATTTT

V: TRBV4-1
J: TRBJ2-1
D: TRBD2
size: -
CDR3: CASSRGEGGRYNEQFF
DNA: TGCGCCAGCAGCCGGGGGGAGGGAGGGAGATACAATGAGCAGTTCTTC

V: TRBV19
J: TRBJ1-5
D: -
size: -
CDR3: CASSMGSNQPQHF
DNA: TGTGCCAGTAGTATGGGTAGCAATCAGCCCCAGCATTTT

V: TRBV4-1
J: TRBJ2-1
D: -
size: few
CDR3: CASSLDWQQFF
DNA: TGCGCCAGCAGCTTAGATTGGCAGCAGTTCTTC

V: TRBV20-1
J: TRBJ2-7
D: TRBD2
size: many
CDR3: CSAPWGGNVGEQYF
DNA: TGCAGTGCGCCATGGGGGGGAAATGTTGGCGAGCAGTACTTC

V: TRBV6-5
J: TRBJ1-2
D: -
size: -
CDR3: CASSLTLQGNYGYTF
DNA: TGTGCCAGCAGTCTCACCCTACAGGGAAACTATGGCTACACCTTC

V: TRBV6-5
J: TRBJ2-5
D: -
size: few
CDR3: CASSYSEGLETQYF
DNA: TGTGCCAGCAGTTACTCGGAGGGGCTGGAGACCCAGTACTTC

V: TRBV5-1
J: TRBJ2-2
D: -
size: few
CDR3: CASSLALDRPNTGELFF
DNA: TGCGCCAGCAGCTTGGCCCTGGACAGACCGAACACCGGGGAGCTGTTTTTT

V: TRBV7-8
J: TRBJ1-5
D: -
size: -
CDR3: CASSSRDINQPQHF
DNA: TGTGCCAGCAGCTCCCGGGACATTAATCAGCCCCAGCATTTT

V: TRBV4-2
J: TRBJ2-7
D: TRBD2
size: few
CDR3: CASSQDFPPGLAGGFYEQYF
DNA: TGTGCCAGCAGCCAAGATTTTCCTCCTGGACTAGCGGGGGGGTTCTACGAGCAGTACTTC

V: TRBV7-9
J: TRBJ1-2
D: TRBD1
size: few
CDR3: CASSSGQINYGYTF
DNA: TGTGCCAGCAGCTCGGGACAGATAAACTATGGCTACACCTTC

V: TRBV7-9
J: TRBJ2-1
D: -
size: few
CDR3: CASSLDTGSGEQFF
DNA: TGTGCCAGCAGCTTAGATACCGGGTCTGGTGAGCAGTTCTTC